The 22 T cell receptor beta chains reported below all come from one sample, sequenced in a study of blood T cell repertoires in COVID-19. TCRdb's table, derived via immunoSEQ multiplex PCR, lists solely in-frame clones and lacks some. The sample lists 50,000 to 60,000 clones, 75% to 85% seen once, with approximately 15% in the top ten. Sequencing was done on a sample of peripheral blood. These receptors came from a man in his forties with acute or convalescent COVID-19.

The genes are TRBV6-5 and TRBJ1-6; 9 bases are shared with TRBD1. The germline gives CDR1 MNHEY, CDR2 SVGAGI. This CDR3 has 15 residues. J gave up 9 bases and V 7 bases, and 10 bases lay outside the gene matches. The CDR3 nucleotides are TGTGCCAGCATGTTAGAACAGGGGGCATTTTCACCCCTCCACTTT. Residues: CASMLEQGAFSPLHF.

The CDR3 loop is CASSQGAGGPYEQYF. Written as DNA, the CDR3 is TGTGCCAGCAGCCAAGGAGCGGGAGGACCCTACGAGCAGTACTTC. The gene calls are TRBV4-2 and TRBJ2-7; 9 bases are shared with TRBD2. The CDR3 is 15 amino acids. CDR1 is LGHNA, CDR2 YNFKEQ, per germline. J was trimmed by 2 bases and V by 1 base; bases with no gene match: 3.

This clone showed up just once. V and J are TRBV15 and TRBJ2-6, with D tentatively TRBD2 (7 bases). In germline, CDR1 is LNHNV, CDR2 YYDKDF (reference sequence). V was trimmed by 3 bases and J by 2 bases, leaving 8 bases between them. The length of the CDR3 is 15 residues. The CDR3 DNA follows: TGTGCCACCAGCAGGCGGGGGCCTGGGGCCAACGTCCTGACTTTC. Protein product: CATSRRGPGANVLTF.

The chain employs TRBV5-1 and TRBJ2-2; the D gene is possibly TRBD1 (5 bases). CDR1 is SGHRS and CDR2 is YFSETQ in the germline V gene. There are 15 residues in the CDR3. Trimming stripped 2 bases from V and 3 bases from J, with 11 bases between. The DNA for the CDR3 is TGCGCCAGCAGCTTTTCGCAGGGATACACCGGGGAGCTGTTTTTT. It is translated as CASSFSQGYTGELFF.

This sequence joins TRBV3-1 (or the pseudogene TRBV3-2) and TRBJ1-2, with 8 nucleotides matching TRBD1. With 1 base clipped from V and 4 bases from J, the junction kept 2 bases outside the gene matches. The CDR3 has 14 residues. CDR1 is LGHDT, CDR2 YNNKEL, per germline (reference sequence). CDR3 in DNA: TGTGCCAGCAGCCAAGGTGACAGGGGCTATGGCTACACCTTC. This gives the protein CASSQGDRGYGYTF.

This chain links TRBV28 with TRBJ2-7, with D perhaps TRBD2 (6 bases). V was shortened by 11 bases and J by 2 bases, with 16 bases between the two germline ends. The length of the CDR3 is 13 residues. Germline lookup yields CDR1 MDHEN and CDR2 SYDVKM. In DNA, the CDR3 is TGTGCCGTCACGCGGGACCAACCCTACGAGCAGTACTTC. Translating gives CAVTRDQPYEQYF.

CDR3 nucleotide sequence: TGCGCCAGCAGCCTTCAGGCGGGAGGGACAGATACGCAGTATTTT. It codes for CASSLQAGGTDTQYF. The chain recombines TRBV5-1 with TRBJ2-3; 9 nucleotides align to TRBD2. V lost 4 bases to trimming and J lost 3 bases; unmatched junction nucleotides: 6. CDR1 SGHRS and CDR2 YFSETQ come from the germline V gene. This CDR3 comprises 15 residues.

The V gene is TRBV15, the J gene TRBJ2-2; 8 nucleotides align to TRBD1. The trim removed 3 bases at V and 4 bases at J, leaving 7 bases unmatched. The CDR3 loop spans 16 amino acids. Per the germline V gene, CDR1 is LNHNV and CDR2 is YYDKDF (reference sequence). The CDR3 DNA reads as TGTGCCACCAGCAGGCGGACAGGGCAGGGCACCGGGGAGCTGTTTTTT. Translation gives CATSRRTGQGTGELFF.

The V and J genes are TRBV7-9 and TRBJ1-5, with TRBD1 matching 9 bases. The V gene end was trimmed by 5 bases and the J gene end by 3 bases; junction bases not matched to a gene: 2. The CDR3 runs to 14 residues. Germline V CDR1 and CDR2: SEHNR, FQNEAQ (reference sequence). CDR3: CASSRTGDNQPQHF. CDR3 DNA: TGTGCCAGCAGCAGGACAGGGGACAATCAGCCCCAGCATTTT.

This chain links TRBV3-1 (or the pseudogene TRBV3-2) with TRBJ2-1; 8 bases match TRBD2. The germline CDR1 and CDR2 sequences are LGHDT and YNNKEL (reference sequence). The CDR3 contains 16 residues. With 5 bases clipped from V and 0 bases from J, the junction kept 6 bases outside the gene matches. CDR3 protein: CASSFSGVSSYNEQFF. CDR3 nucleotides: TGTGCCAGCAGCTTTAGCGGGGTTAGCTCCTACAATGAGCAGTTCTTC.

V gene TRBV24-1 combines with J gene TRBJ1-5, with 7 nucleotides matching TRBD1. Per the germline V gene, CDR1 is KGHDR and CDR2 is SFDVKD. Trimming cost V 4 bases and J 9 bases; bases outside gene matches: 11. The CDR3 consists of 15 residues. For the CDR3, the DNA is TGTGCCACCAGTGAAAAAGGGACAGCCCGGGGGCCCCAGCATTTT. Amino acid sequence: CATSEKGTARGPQHF.

The V call is TRBV9, the J call TRBJ2-2; D remains ambiguous. Germline CDR1 is SGDLS and CDR2 is YYNGEE. There are 14 residues in the CDR3. The V end was cut by 4 bases, the J end by 4 bases, with 11 bases between. The CDR3 here is CASSRSESTGELFF. The DNA of the CDR3 is TGTGCCAGCAGCAGGTCGGAGAGCACCGGGGAGCTGTTTTTT.

V and J are TRBV19 and TRBJ1-1; 9 bases are a match to TRBD1. CDR1 and CDR2 (germline): LNHDA, SQIVND (reference sequence). The CDR3 runs 16 residues. J was trimmed by 6 bases and V by 6 bases; bases with no gene match: 14. CDR3 sequence reads: CASSPSSGQGSSEAFF. CDR3 sequence (DNA): TGTGCCAGTAGCCCTTCCTCGGGACAGGGTTCATCTGAAGCTTTCTTT.

The V and J genes are TRBV13 and TRBJ2-7; D is possibly TRBD1 (5 bases). The CDR3 is 14 residues long. V was shortened by 0 bases and J by 4 bases, with 10 bases between the two germline ends. From germline, CDR1 is PRHDT and CDR2 FYEKMQ (reference sequence). CDR3 sequence: CASSLGGREYEQYF. The CDR3, as DNA: TGTGCCAGCAGCTTAGGAGGCAGGGAATACGAGCAGTACTTC. Looking up the rest from reference TRBV13 and TRBJ2-7 gives the full variable domain: AAGVIQSPRHLIKEKRETATLKCYPIPRHDTVYWYQQGPGQDPQFLISFYEKMQSDKGSIPDRFSAQQFSDYHSELNMSSLELGDSALYFCASSLGGREYEQYFGPGTRLTVT.

V usage is TRBV3-1 (or the pseudogene TRBV3-2) and J usage is TRBJ1-1, with D possibly being TRBD1 (6 bases). This CDR3 contains 15 residues. Germline CDR1 LGHDT, CDR2 YNNKEL (reference sequence). Trimming took off 3 bases at V and 8 bases at J, with 19 bases between the two ends. CDR3 region: CASSQGLHRVGEAFF. DNA of the CDR3: TGTGCCAGCAGCCAGGGGCTGCACAGGGTCGGCGAAGCTTTCTTT.

This clone was picked up a small number of times. The rearrangement links TRBV13 to TRBJ1-4, with a weak D call TRBD1 (5 bases). CDR1 is PRHDT, CDR2 FYEKMQ, per germline (reference sequence). CDR3 length equals 18 residues. Trimming removed 5 bases from V and 0 bases from J, with 19 bases in between. The CDR3 DNA follows: TGTGCCAGCAGCCTCCGACTGGGGGGTATCTCAACTAATGAAAAACTGTTTTTT. This codes for CASSLRLGGISTNEKLFF.

The chain links TRBV19 to TRBJ1-5; the D is unclear. This CDR3 spans 16 amino acids. The germline CDR1 and CDR2 sequences are LNHDA and SQIVND (reference sequence). Trimming took off 2 bases at V and 2 bases at J, with 13 bases between the two ends. DNA for the CDR3: TGTGCCAGTAGTATATCCTCCCCTACAGGCAATCAGCCCCAGCATTTT. Residues: CASSISSPTGNQPQHF.

This chain uses TRBV15 with TRBJ2-7, with D hard to call. Germline assignment: CDR1 LNHNV and CDR2 YYDKDF (reference sequence). V was pared by 8 bases and J by 0 bases, with 11 bases between. There are 13 residues in the CDR3. The CDR3 region has the DNA TGTGCCACCGAAGCAGGTATCTCCTACGAGCAGTACTTC. Translated, it gives CATEAGISYEQYF.

This clone has just one count. V and J are TRBV14 and TRBJ1-3, with TRBD1 as a possible D gene (6 bases). This CDR3 is 14 amino acids long. The V end lost 2 bases, the J end lost 4 bases, and 9 bases lay between the germline ends. The germline CDR1 and CDR2 sequences are SGHDN and FVKESK. Written as DNA, the CDR3 is TGTGCCAGCAGCCAACAGGGGAGAGGAAACACCATATATTTT. It yields the protein CASSQQGRGNTIYF. Filled out from reference TRBV14 and TRBJ1-3, the complete variable domain reads EAGVTQFPSHSVIEKGQTVTLRCDPISGHDNLYWYRRVMGKEIKFLLHFVKESKQDESGMPNNRFLAERTGGTYSTLKVQPAELEDSGVYFCASSQQGRGNTIYFGEGSWLTVV.

The CDR3 sequence: CAWDRGYENTEAFF. The CDR3 DNA reads TGTGCCTGGGACAGGGGGTACGAGAACACTGAAGCTTTCTTT. The rearrangement links TRBV30 to TRBJ1-1; 9 bases are a match to TRBD1. Germline trimming cut 5 bases from V and 1 base from J; bases unmatched to any gene: 5. This CDR3 contains 14 residues. In germline, CDR1 is GTSNPN, CDR2 SVGIG (reference sequence).

This sequence joins TRBV29-1 and TRBJ2-4; the match to TRBD2 covers 7 bases. Germline CDR1 reads SQVTM; CDR2 reads ANQGSEA. The CDR3 sequence is 14 residues long. The ends lost 6 bases at V and 0 bases at J; junction bases unmatched: 5. The CDR3 DNA sequence: TGCAGCGTCGGAATAGCGGGAGCCAAAAACATTCAGTACTTC. It translates to CSVGIAGAKNIQYF.

This chain links TRBV18 with TRBJ2-7; a weak D match, TRBD2 (6 bases). V dropped 3 bases and J dropped 6 bases, with 12 bases sitting between them. The CDR3 loop spans 13 amino acids. Per the germline V gene, CDR1 is KGHSH and CDR2 is LQKENI. CDR3 nucleotide sequence: TGTGCCAGCTCACCGCGGGAAGGGAGCGAGCAGTACGTC. Residues: CASSPREGSEQYV.